A single sample is the source of the 11 T cell receptor beta chains below, sequenced in a study of cytomegalovirus exposure and HLA in healthy donors. The PCR made use of 60 Vbeta and 13 Jbeta primers. Repertoires were generated with immunoSEQ multiplex PCR, while TCRdb's copy carries only in-frame clones and drops some. The sample contains approximately 160,000 clones, about four fifths of which appear only once. Sequenced: PBMCs. These receptor sequences come from a man younger than 40 in good health and CMV-seropositive.

This rearrangement joins TRBV10-2 to TRBJ1-1; TRBD1 aligns across 7 bases. The CDR3 extends over 14 amino acids. Trimming at V came to 7 bases and at J to 0 bases, leaving 5 bases not matched to a gene. Germline V gene sequence: CDR1 WSHSY, CDR2 SAAADI. This chain's CDR3 is CASTLTGMNTEAFF. CDR3 coding DNA: TGCGCCAGCACGTTGACAGGGATGAACACTGAAGCTTTCTTT.

V gene TRBV11-2 combines with J gene TRBJ2-1; 8 bases map to TRBD2. V was clipped by 8 bases and J by 10 bases; unmatched bases: 22. The CDR3 covers 17 residues. The germline CDR1 and CDR2 sequences are SGHAT and FQNNGV. The CDR3 here is CASLNMGTRGVKSEQFF. The CDR3 nucleotides read TGTGCCAGCCTCAACATGGGGACTAGAGGGGTAAAATCAGAGCAGTTCTTC.

The gene calls are TRBV7-2 and TRBJ1-2, with 7 bases aligning to TRBD1. Per the germline V gene, CDR1 is SGHTA and CDR2 is FQGNSA. With 5 bases clipped from V and 4 bases from J, the junction kept 10 bases outside the gene matches. The CDR3 contains 15 residues. DNA for the CDR3: TGTGCCAGCAGCCACGACAGGGTGGCCTTCTATGGCTACACCTTC. Translation: CASSHDRVAFYGYTF.

The V call is TRBV6-6, the J call TRBJ2-5; 12 bases match TRBD1. The CDR3 has 16 residues. Germline V gives CDR1 MNHNY, CDR2 SVGAGI (reference sequence). Germline trimming cut 6 bases from V and 1 base from J; bases unmatched to any gene: 6. CDR3 sequence: CASRPGQGASQETQYF. Written as DNA, the CDR3 is TGTGCCAGCAGGCCGGGACAGGGGGCCTCCCAAGAGACCCAGTACTTC.

This chain links TRBV15 with TRBJ2-1, with D uncertain. The CDR3 length is 14 residues. In germline, CDR1 is LNHNV, CDR2 YYDKDF (reference sequence). Deletions cut 3 bases from V and 8 bases from J, with 14 bases between. CDR3 residues: CATSRETLSHEQFF. The CDR3 DNA reads as TGTGCCACCAGCAGGGAGACCTTGAGCCATGAGCAGTTCTTC.

CDR3 DNA sequence: TGTGCCAGCACCGCGGGACTAGCGTACAATGAGCAGTTCTTC. Its translation is CASTAGLAYNEQFF. The chain combines TRBV28 with TRBJ2-1; TRBD2 matches 10 bases. Trimming took 7 bases from V and 4 from J; bases not matched to a gene: 4. CDR3 length: 14 residues. Germline loops: CDR1 MDHEN, CDR2 SYDVKM.

This chain joins TRBV2 and TRBJ1-4; D is uncertain. CDR1 SNHLY and CDR2 FYNNEI come from the germline V gene. The V gene lost 10 bases and the J gene lost 0 bases, with 12 bases spanning the gap. This CDR3 is built from 14 residues. CDR3 nucleotides: TGTGCCACCCTCCCCTCTGCAACTAATGAAAAACTGTTTTTT. Translation: CATLPSATNEKLFF.

There are a few counts of this clone. V gene TRBV5-4 combines with J gene TRBJ2-1, with TRBD2 matching 9 bases. The CDR3 spans 18 residues. The trim removed 4 bases at V and 6 bases at J, leaving 17 bases unmatched. Looked up from germline, CDR1 is SGHNT and CDR2 is YYREEE (reference sequence). CDR3 region: CASSPGGSGRIQVNEQFF. In DNA form, the CDR3 reads TGTGCCAGCAGCCCGGGGGGTAGCGGGAGAATTCAGGTCAATGAGCAGTTCTTC.

The V call is TRBV19, the J call TRBJ2-2; 8 bases match TRBD2. Per germline, CDR1 LNHDA and CDR2 SQIVND (reference sequence). The CDR3 extends over 17 amino acids. Trimming cost V 6 bases and J 8 bases; bases outside gene matches: 17. The CDR3 DNA reads as TGTGCCAGTAGACCCCTAGGGACTAGGGTCAAGGAAGGGGAGCTGTTTTTT. This gives the protein CASRPLGTRVKEGELFF. The full variable domain, rest sourced from reference TRBV19 and TRBJ2-2, is DGGITQSPKYLFRKEGQNVTLSCEQNLNHDAMYWYRQDPGQGLRLIYYSQIVNDFQKGDIAEGYSVSREKKESFPLTVTSAQKNPTAFYLCASRPLGTRVKEGELFFGEGSRLTVL.

This clone was recorded once. The chain combines TRBV27 with TRBJ1-5, with unresolved D. Germline CDR1 MNHEY, CDR2 SMNVEV (reference sequence). Between the trimmed V and J ends, which lost 7 bases and 1 base, there was a span of 17 bases. The CDR3 is 16 amino acids. CDR3 amino acids: CASKGGYSISNQPQHF. The CDR3 DNA reads TGTGCCAGCAAGGGAGGCTATAGCATAAGCAATCAGCCCCAGCATTTT.

About this clone itself: The sample contains more than one DNA sequence encoding this CDR3. CDR3 residues: CASSPGQGPYEQYF. The CDR3 coding sequence is TGTGCCAGCTCACCGGGACAGGGACCCTACGAGCAGTACTTC. The chain uses TRBV18 and TRBJ2-7, with TRBD1 matching over 9 bases. The CDR3 is made up of 14 amino acids. Germline CDR1 reads KGHSH; CDR2 reads LQKENI. Trimming cost V 3 bases and J 2 bases; bases outside gene matches: 2. The full variable domain, its missing parts supplied by reference TRBV18 and TRBJ2-7, is NAGVMQNPRHLVRRRGQEARLRCSPMKGHSHVYWYRQLPEEGLKFMVYLQKENIIDESGMPKERFSAEFPKEGPSILRIQQVVRGDSAAYFCASSPGQGPYEQYFGPGTRLTVT.